This T cell receptor beta chain was found in a study of beta chain features in type 1 diabetes. General study points: Within patients, naive, central memory and Treg TCRB repertoires seemed more similar than within healthy donors.

A few counts support this clone. The antigen is not known. The germline V gene encodes CDR1 SGHRS and CDR2 YFSETQ. The CDR3 is made up of 17 amino acids. Trimming took 0 bases from V and 3 from J; bases not matched to a gene: 5. Of the isolated RNA, all was reverse transcribed, and so the sequenced material was expressed TCRB transcripts. The method was immunoSEQ multiplex PCR; TCRdb's version includes in-frame clones alone and lacks a portion of them. Found here are fewer than 250,000 clones, 14% of them singletons; the top ten hold 0.025% to 0.03%. This chain joins TRBV5-1 and TRBJ2-3, with TRBD2 identical over 12 bases. Input material: naive CD4+ T cells from blood. The TCR originated in a woman in her thirties or forties in good health. The CDR3 DNA reads as TGCGCCAGCAGCTTGGGAGCTAGCGGGGGGGCGACAGATACGCAGTATTTT. This translates into CASSLGASGGATDTQYF.